This T cell receptor beta chain comes out of a study of radiotherapy plus CTLA-4 blockade in lung cancer. The wider study: Of the patients, 15% to 20% showed objective responses and about 30% attained disease control. Notes on the study in general: Reports state that early shifts in blood T cell clones, with interferon-beta, best predicted response.

This CDR3 region has 15 residues. Germline V lookup: CDR1 MNHEY, CDR2 SMNVEV (reference sequence). The V gene lost 6 bases and the J gene lost 0 bases, with 12 bases spanning the gap. The study gave focal radiation plus ipilimumab CTLA-4 blockade to patients with chemo-refractory metastatic non-small-cell lung cancer. Concerning this clone: As yet, its antigen is unknown.

Using immunoSEQ multiplex PCR, the repertoire was profiled, and TCRdb retains in-frame clones only, with some absent. The sample has tens of thousands of clones; 70% to 80% are singletons. The sample was peripheral blood, taken from a patient treated with radiotherapy plus ipilimumab. This chain connects TRBV27 to TRBJ1-3; no definite D call. The sequence derives from a human donor with non-small cell lung cancer who had a partial response to radiotherapy plus ipilimumab. Written as DNA, the CDR3 is TGTGCCAGCAGGGTCAGCTGGAGCTCTGGAAACACCATATATTTT. Amino acid sequence: CASRVSWSSGNTIYF.